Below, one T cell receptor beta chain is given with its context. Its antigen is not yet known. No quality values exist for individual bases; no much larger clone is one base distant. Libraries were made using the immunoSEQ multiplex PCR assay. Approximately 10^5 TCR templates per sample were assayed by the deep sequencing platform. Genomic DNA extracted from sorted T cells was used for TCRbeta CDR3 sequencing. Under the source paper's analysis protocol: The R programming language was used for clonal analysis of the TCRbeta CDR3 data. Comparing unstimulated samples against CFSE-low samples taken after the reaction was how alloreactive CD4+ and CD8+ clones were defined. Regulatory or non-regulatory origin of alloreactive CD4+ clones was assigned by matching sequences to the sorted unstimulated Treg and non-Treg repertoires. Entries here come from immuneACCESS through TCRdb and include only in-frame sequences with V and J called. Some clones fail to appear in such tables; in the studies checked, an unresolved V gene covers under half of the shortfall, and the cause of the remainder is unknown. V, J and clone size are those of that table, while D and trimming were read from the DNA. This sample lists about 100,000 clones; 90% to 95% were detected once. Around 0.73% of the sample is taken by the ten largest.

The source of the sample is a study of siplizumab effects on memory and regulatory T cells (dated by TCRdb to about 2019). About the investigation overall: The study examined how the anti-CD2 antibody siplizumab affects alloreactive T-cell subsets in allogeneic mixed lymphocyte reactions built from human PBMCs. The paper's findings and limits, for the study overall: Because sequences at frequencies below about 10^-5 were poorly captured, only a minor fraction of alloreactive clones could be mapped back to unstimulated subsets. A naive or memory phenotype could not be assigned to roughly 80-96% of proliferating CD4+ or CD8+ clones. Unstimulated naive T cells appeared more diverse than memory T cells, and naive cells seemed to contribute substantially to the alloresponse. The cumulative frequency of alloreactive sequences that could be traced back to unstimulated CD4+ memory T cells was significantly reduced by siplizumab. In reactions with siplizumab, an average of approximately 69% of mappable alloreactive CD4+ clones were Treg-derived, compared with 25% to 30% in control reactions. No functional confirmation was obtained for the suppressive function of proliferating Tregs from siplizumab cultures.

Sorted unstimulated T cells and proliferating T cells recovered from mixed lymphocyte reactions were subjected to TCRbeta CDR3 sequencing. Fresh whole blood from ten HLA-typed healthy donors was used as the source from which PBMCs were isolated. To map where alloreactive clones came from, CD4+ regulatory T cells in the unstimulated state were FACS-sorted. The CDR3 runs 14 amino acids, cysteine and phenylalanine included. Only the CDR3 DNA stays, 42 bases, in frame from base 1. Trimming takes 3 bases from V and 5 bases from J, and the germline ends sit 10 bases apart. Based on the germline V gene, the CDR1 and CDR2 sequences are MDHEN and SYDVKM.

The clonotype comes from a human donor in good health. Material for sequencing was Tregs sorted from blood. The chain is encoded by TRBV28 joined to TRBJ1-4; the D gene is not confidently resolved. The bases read TGTGCCAGCAGTTTGGCAGGAACAAATGAAAAACTGTTTTTT. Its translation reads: CASSLAGTNEKLFF.